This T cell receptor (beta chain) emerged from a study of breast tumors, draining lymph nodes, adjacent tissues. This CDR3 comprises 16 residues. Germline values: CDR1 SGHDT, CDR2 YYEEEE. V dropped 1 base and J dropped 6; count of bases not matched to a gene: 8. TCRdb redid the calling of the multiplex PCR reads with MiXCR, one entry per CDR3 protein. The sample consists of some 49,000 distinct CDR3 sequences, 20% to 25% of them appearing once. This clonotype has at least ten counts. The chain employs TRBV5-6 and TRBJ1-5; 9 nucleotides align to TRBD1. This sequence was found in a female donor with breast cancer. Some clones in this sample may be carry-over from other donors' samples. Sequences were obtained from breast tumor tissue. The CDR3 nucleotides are TGTGCCAGCAGCTTGTCGGGGACAGGGTGGGTTCAGCCCCAGCATTTT. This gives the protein CASSLSGTGWVQPQHF.